Each of the 28 T cell receptor beta chains below was sequenced from the same sample in a study of shared clonotypes between healthy human individuals. Measured with immunoSEQ multiplex PCR; TCRdb has only the in-frame clones, and not every one. The table records 450,000 to 650,000 clones, around 76% of them present only once. Sequenced input: PBMCs. These receptors were obtained from a woman between 40 and 50 years old in good health. Some clones in this sample may be carry-over from other donors' samples.

This clone was counted only a few times. The chain has TRBV2 and TRBJ1-3; perhaps TRBD1 as D (6 bases). The CDR3 sequence is 17 residues long. V was cut by 4 bases and J by 0 bases, with 16 bases left in between. CDR1 and CDR2 (germline): SNHLY, FYNNEI. The CDR3 region is CASSGGGSTSSGNTIYF. In DNA, the CDR3 is TGTGCCAGCAGTGGGGGGGGCAGCACTAGCTCTGGAAACACCATATATTTT.

The chain has TRBV15 and TRBJ1-5, with D possibly matching TRBD1 (6 bases). Per the germline V gene, CDR1 is LNHNV and CDR2 is YYDKDF (reference sequence). Trimming removed 3 bases at V and 7 bases at J, with 10 bases between. This CDR3 is 13 amino acids long. CDR3 sequence: CATSRDGGQPQHF. CDR3 DNA: TGTGCCACCAGCAGGGACGGGGGCCAGCCCCAGCATTTT.

The V and J genes are TRBV18 and TRBJ2-7; 10 bases fit TRBD1. In germline, CDR1 is KGHSH, CDR2 LQKENI. The V gene end was trimmed by 3 bases and the J gene end by 2 bases; junction bases not matched to a gene: 4. The CDR3 extends over 15 amino acids. CDR3: CASSPRTGGTYEQYF. CDR3 nucleotide sequence: TGTGCCAGCTCACCGAGGACAGGGGGGACCTACGAGCAGTACTTC.

The chain employs TRBV30 and TRBJ1-2; D remains ambiguous. Trimming left V 2 bases short and J 5 bases short, with 9 bases between. The CDR3 is 12 residues long. CDR1 is GTSNPN, CDR2 SVGIG, per germline (reference sequence). CDR3 nucleotides: TGTGCCTGGAGTAAGGAAGGTTATGGCTACACCTTC. Its translation: CAWSKEGYGYTF.

This clone was observed a handful of times. The same CDR3 is also encoded by other DNA sequences in this sample. The chain combines TRBV2 with TRBJ2-3; D is unclear. The CDR3 has 13 residues. CDR1 is SNHLY and CDR2 is FYNNEI in the germline V gene. V dropped 4 bases and J dropped 4 bases, with 9 bases sitting between them. CDR3 coding DNA: TGTGCCAGCAGTGCAGATATGGCAGATACGCAGTATTTT. Its translation is CASSADMADTQYF.

V and J are TRBV30 and TRBJ2-7; 7 bases line up with TRBD1. V lost 2 bases to trimming and J lost 4 bases; unmatched junction nucleotides: 5. The CDR3 is 13 residues long. Germline CDR1 and CDR2: GTSNPN and SVGIG (reference sequence). CDR3 residues: CAWSKGQEYEQYF. The CDR3 nucleotides are TGTGCCTGGAGTAAAGGACAGGAGTACGAGCAGTACTTC.

The rearrangement joins TRBV27 to TRBJ2-7; D is possibly TRBD1 (6 bases). Trimming removed 5 bases at V and 4 bases at J, with 15 bases between. The germline CDR1 and CDR2 sequences are MNHEY and SMNVEV (reference sequence). CDR3 length: 14 residues. The CDR3 nucleotides read TGTGCCAGCAGTCGAGACAGGAACCTTTACGAGCAGTACTTC. Its protein is CASSRDRNLYEQYF.

This chain connects TRBV28 to TRBJ2-4; the D is unclear. Between the trimmed V and J ends, which lost 2 bases and 1 base, there was a span of 9 bases. Per germline, CDR1 MDHEN and CDR2 SYDVKM. This CDR3 has 15 amino acids. The CDR3 bases are TGTGCCAGCAGTTTAAGGGATTTTGCCAAAAACATTCAGTACTTC. Protein: CASSLRDFAKNIQYF.

This clone was seen a single time. This rearrangement joins TRBV29-1 to TRBJ2-7; D gene ambiguous. With 6 bases removed from V and 2 bases from J, the gap between germline ends came to 11 bases. The CDR3 is 12 amino acids. CDR1 and CDR2 (germline): SQVTM, ANQGSEA. The CDR3 loop is CSVETVPYEQYF. CDR3 DNA sequence: TGCAGCGTGGAGACTGTGCCCTACGAGCAGTACTTC.

Remarks on this clone: Distinct nucleotide sequences in the sample also encode this CDR3. The chain recombines TRBV18 with TRBJ2-7; no clear D. CDR1 KGHSH and CDR2 LQKENI come from the germline V gene. V lost 3 bases and J 0 bases, leaving 6 bases between the germline ends. This CDR3 is 13 amino acids long. In nucleotides, the CDR3 is TGTGCCAGCTCACCGACGGTCTCCTACGAGCAGTACTTC. It encodes CASSPTVSYEQYF.

As regards this clone: This sample includes further DNA sequences coding for the same CDR3. The rearrangement links TRBV28 to TRBJ1-2, with D hard to call. The CDR3 extends over 13 amino acids. Trimming removed 4 bases from V and 2 bases from J, with 8 bases in between. The germline V gene encodes CDR1 MDHEN and CDR2 SYDVKM. DNA for the CDR3: TGTGCCAGCAGTTCTGGAAGGAACTATGGCTACACCTTC. This encodes CASSSGRNYGYTF.

As for this clone: This may come from a read error, since a much larger clone is one base off. The genes are TRBV25-1 and TRBJ2-5, with a tentative D call TRBD1 (5 bases). The CDR3 has 14 amino acids. Germline-derived CDR1 and CDR2 are MGHDK and SYGVNS. DNA for the CDR3: TGTGCCAGCGGTGAGGCAGGGTACAAAGAGACCCAGTACTTC. It translates to CASGEAGYKETQYF.

The chain has TRBV27 and TRBJ1-5; D perhaps matches TRBD1 (5 bases). The CDR3 totals 17 residues. Trimming stripped 0 bases from V and 0 bases from J, with 12 bases between. Germline assignment: CDR1 MNHEY and CDR2 SMNVEV (reference sequence). The CDR3: CASSLSRQLYSNQPQHF. In DNA, the CDR3 is TGTGCCAGCAGTTTATCGCGACAGCTGTATAGCAATCAGCCCCAGCATTTT.

This clone was counted once. The gene calls are TRBV25-1 and TRBJ1-2; D not certain. The CDR3 length is 12 residues. Germline V gene sequence: CDR1 MGHDK, CDR2 SYGVNS. Trimming took 4 bases from V and 4 from J, leaving 7 bases between them. The CDR3 DNA reads TGTGCCAGCAGTGGCCGATTCTATGGCTACACCTTC. It specifies CASSGRFYGYTF.

The gene calls are TRBV25-1 and TRBJ2-1; 7 bases are shared with TRBD2. After removal of 3 bases from V and 4 bases from J, the junction contained 9 bases not matched to a gene. Germline CDR1 reads MGHDK; CDR2 reads SYGVNS. The CDR3 covers 16 residues. CDR3 region: CASSDWGGSVYNEQFF. The CDR3 DNA follows: TGTGCCAGCAGTGATTGGGGCGGGAGCGTTTACAATGAGCAGTTCTTC.

This clone was seen a single time. V and J are TRBV27 and TRBJ1-5; TRBD1 agrees at 7 bases. This CDR3 has 16 residues. Germline CDR1 MNHEY, CDR2 SMNVEV (reference sequence). J lost 5 bases, V lost 5 bases, and 12 bases had no gene match. CDR3 sequence: CASSRQGLLCDQPQHF. CDR3 bases: TGTGCCAGCAGTAGACAGGGCCTTTTGTGCGATCAGCCCCAGCATTTT.

The CDR3 sequence: CASSGTYGETQYF. DNA of the CDR3: TGTGCCAGCAGCGGGACCTACGGGGAGACCCAGTACTTC. V gene TRBV7-6 combines with J gene TRBJ2-5, with D possibly called TRBD1 or TRBD2 (5 bases each). The CDR3 extends over 13 amino acids. The V gene lost 5 bases and the J gene lost 5 bases, with 12 bases spanning the gap. Per germline, CDR1 SGHVS and CDR2 FNYEAQ.

The rearrangement uses TRBV18 and TRBJ2-2, with 11 bases identical to TRBD2. This CDR3 is built from 17 residues. The V gene end was trimmed by 2 bases and the J gene end by 2 bases; junction bases not matched to a gene: 4. Germline-derived CDR1 and CDR2 are KGHSH and LQKENI. As DNA, the CDR3 is TGTGCCAGCTCACCAACAACTAGCGGGAGTAACACCGGGGAGCTGTTTTTT. This translates into CASSPTTSGSNTGELFF.

This chain joins TRBV6-1 and TRBJ2-7; possible D gene TRBD1, 7 bases. The V gene's germline CDR1 is MNHNS and CDR2 SASEGT. The CDR3 covers 16 residues. Trimming stripped 2 bases from V and 2 bases from J, with 16 bases between. The CDR3 loop reads CASSESHRGGAYEQYF. CDR3 DNA sequence: TGTGCCAGCAGTGAATCCCACAGGGGAGGCGCCTACGAGCAGTACTTC.

The V and J genes are TRBV27 and TRBJ2-1; 9 bases map to TRBD1. After removal of 7 bases from V and 0 bases from J, the junction contained 4 bases not matched to a gene. The CDR3 has 15 residues. Germline lookup yields CDR1 MNHEY and CDR2 SMNVEV (reference sequence). The CDR3 loop reads CASTQGASSYNEQFF. CDR3 in DNA: TGTGCCAGCACACAGGGGGCAAGCTCCTACAATGAGCAGTTCTTC.

V gene TRBV25-1 combines with J gene TRBJ1-2; TRBD1 agrees at 7 bases. The CDR3 has 15 amino acids. Germline trimming cut 3 bases from V and 3 bases from J; bases unmatched to any gene: 7. Germline V gene lookup returns CDR1 MGHDK and CDR2 SYGVNS. The CDR3 DNA is TGTGCCAGCAGTGACCGCTCCACAGGGGACTATGGCTACACCTTC. Protein sequence: CASSDRSTGDYGYTF.

The V call is TRBV5-1, the J call TRBJ2-5, with TRBD2 as a possible D gene (7 bases). Trimming left V 7 bases short and J 5 bases short, with 21 bases between. The CDR3 is 15 residues long. Per germline, CDR1 SGHRS and CDR2 YFSETQ. In DNA form, the CDR3 reads TGCGCCAGCCACCTCGGGGGGCTGGCTGAGGAGACCCAGTACTTC. Residues: CASHLGGLAEETQYF.

This clone was seen a few times. V and J are TRBV2 and TRBJ2-5; 8 bases agree with TRBD1. This CDR3 contains 15 residues. The J segment lost 5 bases and the V segment lost 4 bases, leaving 9 bases of the junction unmatched. Germline CDR1 and CDR2: SNHLY and FYNNEI. The CDR3 here is CASSVRTGFGETQYF. The CDR3 DNA follows: TGTGCCAGCAGTGTACGGACAGGGTTCGGGGAGACCCAGTACTTC.

This clone was seen a handful of times. V gene TRBV4-2 combines with J gene TRBJ2-7, with D perhaps being TRBD1 or TRBD2 (5 bases each). The V and J ends lost 4 bases and 2 bases respectively, with 12 bases between them. The CDR3 runs to 14 residues. Germline V gene sequence: CDR1 LGHNA, CDR2 YNFKEQ. CDR3 DNA sequence: TGTGCCAGCAGCCCCCGAGGGGATACCTACGAGCAGTACTTC. It encodes CASSPRGDTYEQYF.

On this clone: Other DNA sequences in the same sample also yield this CDR3. The rearrangement links TRBV5-1 to TRBJ1-1; D possibly corresponds to TRBD1 (5 bases). From germline, CDR1 is SGHRS and CDR2 YFSETQ. Trimming pared 5 bases from V and 1 base from J, leaving 15 bases between. The CDR3 is 15 residues long. As DNA, the CDR3 is TGCGCCAGCAGTCCCGGCGGAGGGGCGAACACTGAAGCTTTCTTT. The encoded protein is CASSPGGGANTEAFF.

This clone was recorded only once. The V call is TRBV5-1, the J call TRBJ2-2; 10 bases match TRBD1. Germline CDR1 SGHRS, CDR2 YFSETQ. The J segment lost 6 bases and the V segment lost 3 bases, leaving 11 bases of the junction unmatched. This CDR3 contains 17 residues. For the CDR3, the DNA is TGCGCCAGCAGCTCGACGACAGGGGGCTCTAGCCCCGGGGAGCTGTTTTTT. Its protein is CASSSTTGGSSPGELFF.

V and J are TRBV28 and TRBJ1-5, with unresolved D. The germline V and J ends were trimmed by 6 bases and 4 bases, with 10 bases remaining between them. The CDR3 is 13 amino acids. In germline, CDR1 is MDHEN, CDR2 SYDVKM. CDR3 region: CASRGNGNQPQHF. The CDR3 nucleotides are TGTGCCAGCAGGGGGAACGGTAATCAGCCCCAGCATTTT.

The chain joins TRBV19 to TRBJ2-6; D is undetermined. The CDR3 sequence is 15 residues long. The germline V gene has CDR1 LNHDA and CDR2 SQIVND (reference sequence). Trimming removed 3 bases from V and 2 bases from J, with 8 bases in between. CDR3 protein: CASSINMAGANVLTF. The CDR3 DNA reads as TGTGCCAGTAGTATTAATATGGCTGGGGCCAACGTCCTGACTTTC.